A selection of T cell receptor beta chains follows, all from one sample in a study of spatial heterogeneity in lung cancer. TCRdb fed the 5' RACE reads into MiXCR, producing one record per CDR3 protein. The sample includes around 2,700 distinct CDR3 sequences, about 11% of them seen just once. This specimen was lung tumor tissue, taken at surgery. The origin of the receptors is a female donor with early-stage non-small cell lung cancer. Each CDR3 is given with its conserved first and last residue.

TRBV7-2 CASSLGVDYELFF
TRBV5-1 CASRTSQNTEAFF
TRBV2 CASKMEYNEQFF
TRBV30 CAWSVGTTSGNTIYF
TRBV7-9 CASSPEGAGSYEQYF
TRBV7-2 CASTKGLAGVPNEQFF
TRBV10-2 CASSEPEGRRESYNEQFF
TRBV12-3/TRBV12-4 CASRGGVNEKLFF
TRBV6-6 CATGSWESNQPQHF
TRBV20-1 CSARSGLGSYNSPLHF
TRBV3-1 CASSPPVIRNYGYTF
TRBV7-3 CASSLRPDWAFF
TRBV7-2 CASSFAGEETQYF
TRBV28 CASRRTGGRNTEAFF
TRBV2 CASSEPFTDTQYF
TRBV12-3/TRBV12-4 CASRGLAGAYEQYF
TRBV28 CASSPSNSPLHF
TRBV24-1 CATSDWARKQETQYF
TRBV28 CASRGGLAGPSYEQYF
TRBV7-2 CASTPLVLQETQYF
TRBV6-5 CASRPQGGSYNEQFF
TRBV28 CASSPGGNYNEQFF
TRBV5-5 CASSLSLVLSNEQFF
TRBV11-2 CASRLAGVGSEQYF
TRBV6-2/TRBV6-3 CASRLGGQNYEQYF
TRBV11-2 CASSLHNYEEQFF
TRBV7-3 CASSLTVDETQYF
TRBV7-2 CASSSIGTASGNTIYF
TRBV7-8 CASSLGGTPEAFF